This T cell receptor beta chain is from a study of cytomegalovirus exposure and HLA in healthy donors. The primer mix had 60 Vbeta and 13 Jbeta primers. Clones were read by immunoSEQ multiplex PCR, and TCRdb kept only the in-frame ones, dropping some. Its table lists about 33,000 clones. Broader study findings: TCR beta sequences numbering 15,000 to 20,000 were associated with HLA alleles at 0.05 false discovery rate in a later analysis.

CDR1 MDHEN and CDR2 SYDVKM come from the germline V gene. Trimming left V 1 base short and J 12 bases short, with 9 bases between. The length of the CDR3 is 12 residues. With respect to this clone: The antigen remains undetermined.

This clonotype originated in a man aged 35-49 years in good health and CMV-seronegative. This sequence joins TRBV28 and TRBJ1-4; D is uncertain. Sample: PBMCs. CDR3: CASSLLQIELFF. The CDR3 coding sequence is TGTGCCAGCAGTTTATTACAGATTGAACTGTTTTTT.